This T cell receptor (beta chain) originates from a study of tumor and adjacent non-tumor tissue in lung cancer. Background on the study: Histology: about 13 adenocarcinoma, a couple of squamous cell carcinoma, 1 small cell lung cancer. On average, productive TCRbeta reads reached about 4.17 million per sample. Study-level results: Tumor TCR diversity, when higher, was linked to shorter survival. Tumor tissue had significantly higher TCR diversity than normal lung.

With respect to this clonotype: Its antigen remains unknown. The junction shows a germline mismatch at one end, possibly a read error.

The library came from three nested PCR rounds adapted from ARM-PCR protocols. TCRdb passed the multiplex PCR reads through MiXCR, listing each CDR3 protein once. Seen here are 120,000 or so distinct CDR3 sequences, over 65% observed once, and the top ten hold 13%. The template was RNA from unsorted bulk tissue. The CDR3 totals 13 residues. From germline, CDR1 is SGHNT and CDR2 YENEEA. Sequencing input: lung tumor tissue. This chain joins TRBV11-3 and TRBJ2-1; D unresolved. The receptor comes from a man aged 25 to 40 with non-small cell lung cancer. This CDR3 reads CVSSFGNYNEQFF. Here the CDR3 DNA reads TGTGTCAGCAGCTTTGGGAACTACAATGAGCAGTTCTTC.